Presented here are 28 T cell receptor beta chains from one specimen sequenced in a study of T cell responses to AZD1222 COVID-19 vaccine. This table comes from immunoSEQ multiplex PCR, and its TCRdb copy is limited to in-frame clones, with some not included. The table shows hundreds of thousands of clones, with 85% to 95% occurring only once. This material consisted of peripheral blood, taken on day 0 of MenACWY control vaccination. Receptor source: an adult in good health.

V gene TRBV10-3 combines with J gene TRBJ1-2, with a tentative D call TRBD1 (6 bases). Germline CDR1 reads ENHRY; CDR2 reads SYGVKD. The CDR3 sequence is 12 residues long. V lost 4 bases to trimming and J lost 6 bases, with 9 bases between them. CDR3 nucleotide sequence: TGTGCCATCAGTGGCAGGGGAGATGGCTACACCTTC. It codes for CAISGRGDGYTF.

The J gene is TRBJ2-5, the V gene TRBV7-9; D not resolved. The CDR3 extends over 14 amino acids. Trimming left V 2 bases short and J 1 base short, with 8 bases between. In germline, CDR1 is SEHNR, CDR2 FQNEAQ (reference sequence). The CDR3 loop is CASSLQPSQETQYF. In DNA, the CDR3 is TGTGCCAGCAGCTTACAGCCTTCCCAAGAGACCCAGTACTTC. Full variable domain (missing parts from reference TRBV7-9 and TRBJ2-5): DTGVSQNPRHKITKRGQNVTFRCDPISEHNRLYWYRQTLGQGPEFLTYFQNEAQLEKSRLLSDRFSAERPKGSFSTLEIQRTEQGDSAMYLCASSLQPSQETQYFGPGTRLLVL.

This clone showed up just a few times. The gene calls are TRBV2 and TRBJ1-1; tentatively, D is TRBD1 (5 bases). The CDR3 has 14 residues. Germline CDR1 is SNHLY and CDR2 is FYNNEI. Trimming took 4 bases from V and 7 from J, leaving 16 bases between them. DNA for the CDR3: TGTGCCAGCAGTGTGACAGCTATTAACGGTGAAGCTTTCTTT. It yields the protein CASSVTAINGEAFF.

This clone showed up just once. CDR3 region: CASSYRQETQYF. The DNA for the CDR3 is TGTGCCAGCAGTTACAGGCAAGAGACCCAGTACTTC. The chain uses TRBV6-2 or TRBV6-3 and TRBJ2-5; D is uncertain. Germline loops: CDR1 MNHEY, CDR2 SVGEGT. The CDR3 has 12 amino acids. Trimming pared 2 bases from V and 2 bases from J, leaving 3 bases between.

This chain links TRBV19 with TRBJ1-2, with D maybe TRBD1 (6 bases). Germline loops: CDR1 LNHDA, CDR2 SQIVND (reference sequence). With 3 bases removed from V and 4 bases from J, the gap between germline ends came to 27 bases. The CDR3 has 19 residues. The CDR3 nucleotides are TGTGCCAGTAGTATCGGCCCAACCTGGAGGGGGGTCGGTAGCTATGGCTACACCTTC. Its translation: CASSIGPTWRGVGSYGYTF.

J is TRBJ2-3 and V is TRBV30, with 7 nucleotides matching TRBD1. The CDR3 extends over 14 amino acids. Germline V gene data show CDR1 as GTSNPN and CDR2 as SVGIG (reference sequence). J lost 7 bases, V lost 7 bases, and 14 bases had no gene match. The CDR3 loop is CAFHRGQSWNTQYF. DNA of the CDR3: TGTGCCTTCCACAGGGGCCAGAGTTGGAATACGCAGTATTTT.

The V and J genes are TRBV4-3 and TRBJ2-7, with 8 bases lining up with TRBD1. Germline V gives CDR1 LGHNA, CDR2 YSLEER. V dropped 3 bases and J dropped 8; count of bases not matched to a gene: 6. The CDR3 runs to 13 residues. The DNA for the CDR3 is TGCGCCAGCAGCCAGGCGACAGGGGAGAAGCAGTACTTC. This sequence encodes CASSQATGEKQYF.

The CDR3 DNA follows: TGCGCCAGCAGCCCGACGCGGGGACGCACAGATACGCAGTATTTT. The encoded protein is CASSPTRGRTDTQYF. The gene calls are TRBV4-1 and TRBJ2-3; D possibly corresponds to TRBD2 (6 bases). CDR1 is MGHRA and CDR2 is YSYEKL in the germline V gene. The CDR3 spans 15 residues. Trimming removed 4 bases from V and 1 base from J, with 12 bases in between.

CDR3 in amino acids: CASAGGPREQYF. CDR3 nucleotides: TGTGCCAGCGCGGGGGGGCCTCGGGAGCAGTATTTT. The V and J genes are TRBV6-6 and TRBJ2-3; 9 nucleotides line up with TRBD2. The CDR3 runs 12 residues. Trimming removed 8 bases from V and 11 bases from J; junction bases left unmatched: 8. Germline CDR1 MNHNY, CDR2 SVGAGI (reference sequence).

The J gene is TRBJ2-7, the V gene TRBV7-9, with D perhaps assigned TRBD1 or TRBD2 (5 bases each). V lost 0 bases to trimming and J lost 6 bases, with 9 bases between them. The CDR3 is 13 residues long. The germline gives CDR1 SEHNR, CDR2 FQNEAQ (reference sequence). The CDR3 protein is CASSLAGTTEQYF. CDR3 DNA sequence: TGTGCCAGCAGCTTAGCAGGGACGACCGAGCAGTACTTC.

This clone was seen only once. The chain recombines TRBV18 with TRBJ1-2; no clear D gene. CDR1 and CDR2 from the germline V gene are KGHSH and LQKENI. Trimming took 3 bases from V and 8 from J, leaving 13 bases between them. The CDR3 sequence is 13 residues long. The CDR3 reads CASSPRVLEGYTF. The CDR3 DNA sequence: TGTGCCAGCTCACCGCGCGTGCTCGAGGGCTACACCTTC.

The rearrangement joins TRBV6-5 to TRBJ1-1; 10 nucleotides agree with TRBD1. The trim removed 2 bases at V and 6 bases at J, leaving 0 bases unmatched. CDR1 is MNHEY and CDR2 is SVGAGI in the germline V gene. The length of the CDR3 is 13 residues. The CDR3 protein is CASSYGQGAEAFF. The CDR3 nucleotides read TGTGCCAGCAGTTACGGACAGGGGGCTGAAGCTTTCTTT.

The chain combines TRBV30 with TRBJ1-6; 9 bases are shared with TRBD1. V shed 3 bases and J 7 bases; nucleotides not matched to a gene: 4. Germline lookup yields CDR1 GTSNPN and CDR2 SVGIG (reference sequence). CDR3 length equals 14 residues. The CDR3 here is CAWSVGTGNSPLHF. CDR3 bases: TGTGCCTGGAGCGTGGGGACAGGGAATTCACCCCTCCACTTT.

This chain joins TRBV4-2 and TRBJ1-3; unclear D gene. Germline V gene lookup returns CDR1 LGHNA and CDR2 YNFKEQ. The ends were cut back, 0 bases at V and 1 base at J, with 13 bases in the middle. This CDR3 is 17 amino acids long. In DNA form, the CDR3 reads TGTGCCAGCAGCCAAGATGTCCCAGGTCAATCTGGAAACACCATATATTTT. The encoded protein is CASSQDVPGQSGNTIYF.

This clone was recorded once. The J gene is TRBJ2-3, the V gene TRBV7-9; 7 bases agree with TRBD1. V lost 6 bases and J lost 2; bases outside the gene matches: 8. CDR3 length: 15 residues. CDR1 SEHNR and CDR2 FQNEAQ come from the germline V gene (reference sequence). In DNA form, the CDR3 reads TGTGCCAGCAGTCGAAGGACAGGCGCCACAGATACGCAGTATTTT. Its translation: CASSRRTGATDTQYF.

The chain is built from TRBV3-1 (or the pseudogene TRBV3-2) and TRBJ1-1; D is uncertain. This CDR3 spans 13 amino acids. V lost 4 bases and J lost 1, with 7 bases in between. Germline CDR1 and CDR2: LGHDT and YNNKEL (reference sequence). This chain's CDR3 is CASSPAPNTEAFF. The CDR3 region has the DNA TGTGCCAGCAGCCCCGCACCGAACACTGAAGCTTTCTTT.

This sequence joins TRBV4-2 and TRBJ1-3; no firm D call. There are 14 residues in the CDR3. Trimming took off 2 bases at V and 4 bases at J, with 9 bases between the two ends. CDR1 LGHNA and CDR2 YNFKEQ come from the germline V gene. The CDR3: CASSQPPQGNTIYF. The CDR3 nucleotides read TGTGCCAGCAGCCAACCTCCCCAGGGAAACACCATATATTTT.

This sequence joins TRBV3-1 (or the pseudogene TRBV3-2) and TRBJ2-3; D gene ambiguous. CDR3 length: 11 amino acids. Trimming took off 4 bases at V and 7 bases at J, with 6 bases between the two ends. Germline lookup yields CDR1 LGHDT and CDR2 YNNKEL (reference sequence). The CDR3 protein is CASSRLNTQYF. CDR3 bases: TGTGCCAGCAGCCGGCTAAATACGCAGTATTTT.

The chain combines TRBV11-1 with TRBJ1-2, with TRBD1 identical over 10 bases. The CDR3 spans 15 residues. The ends lost 1 base at V and 7 bases at J; junction bases unmatched: 6. Germline CDR1 and CDR2: SGHAT and FQDESV (reference sequence). Here the CDR3 reads CASSLEGQGTGGYTF. The CDR3 nucleotides are TGTGCCAGCAGCTTAGAGGGACAGGGGACTGGTGGCTACACCTTC.

The chain combines TRBV3-1 (or the pseudogene TRBV3-2) with TRBJ1-5; D is unresolved. The CDR3 consists of 11 residues. Trimming cost V 4 bases and J 9 bases, with 7 bases left between them. The germline V gene encodes CDR1 LGHDT and CDR2 YNNKEL (reference sequence). In DNA, the CDR3 is TGTGCCAGCAGCCGTGGAGGGCCCCAGCATTTT. It codes for CASSRGGPQHF.

The chain couples TRBV19 to TRBJ1-3; 7 bases are a match to TRBD1. The CDR3 is 19 amino acids. V shed 2 bases, J shed 1 base, and the junction held 14 bases outside the gene matches. Germline V gene data show CDR1 as LNHDA and CDR2 as SQIVND (reference sequence). CDR3 loop: CASSIPGTATSVSGNTIYF. CDR3 bases: TGTGCCAGTAGTATACCCGGGACAGCGACGTCCGTTTCTGGAAACACCATATATTTT.

This clone was counted once. The chain uses TRBV4-1 and TRBJ1-4; no reliable D call. CDR3 size: 15 residues. Trimming stripped 4 bases from V and 0 bases from J, with 9 bases between. Looked up from germline, CDR1 is MGHRA and CDR2 is YSYEKL. DNA for the CDR3: TGCGCCAGCAGCCTACGGAGTGCAACTAATGAAAAACTGTTTTTT. Its protein product is CASSLRSATNEKLFF.

The V gene is TRBV3-1 (or the pseudogene TRBV3-2), the J gene TRBJ2-5; 7 bases line up with TRBD2. From germline, CDR1 is LGHDT and CDR2 YNNKEL (reference sequence). The CDR3 is made up of 14 amino acids. J gave up 1 base and V 3 bases, and 2 bases lay outside the gene matches. CDR3 sequence: CASSHGGGQETQYF. Written as DNA, the CDR3 is TGTGCCAGCAGCCATGGCGGGGGCCAAGAGACCCAGTACTTC.

CDR3 sequence: CASTPGGSSSSYNEQFF. Written as DNA, the CDR3 is TGTGCCAGCACCCCGGGGGGCTCCTCGAGCTCCTACAATGAGCAGTTCTTC. This chain connects TRBV5-4 to TRBJ2-1, with D perhaps TRBD2 (7 bases). CDR1 is SGHNT, CDR2 YYREEE, per germline (reference sequence). The CDR3 has 17 residues. Between the trimmed V and J ends, which lost 6 bases and 0 bases, there was a span of 19 bases.

The chain links TRBV2 to TRBJ1-4; the D is unclear. The CDR3 runs 15 residues. The germline V gene encodes CDR1 SNHLY and CDR2 FYNNEI. V lost 4 bases, J lost 0 bases, and 9 bases lay in between. For the CDR3, the DNA is TGTGCCAGCAGTGCGCAGGTTTCAACTAATGAAAAACTGTTTTTT. Its translation: CASSAQVSTNEKLFF.

This chain links TRBV7-8 with TRBJ2-5, with 7 nucleotides matching TRBD2. Germline trimming cut 5 bases from V and 2 bases from J; bases unmatched to any gene: 11. The CDR3 is 16 residues long. Germline V lookup: CDR1 SGHVS, CDR2 FQNEAQ. The CDR3 spells CASSPGGTGGQETQYF. In DNA, the CDR3 is TGTGCCAGCAGCCCCGGGGGGACTGGGGGGCAAGAGACCCAGTACTTC. The whole variable domain, filled in from reference TRBV7-8 and TRBJ2-5, reads GAGVSQSPRYKVAKRGQDVALRCDPISGHVSLFWYQQALGQGPEFLTYFQNEAQLDKSGLPSDRFFAERPEGSVSTLKIQRTQQEDSAVYLCASSPGGTGGQETQYFGPGTRLLVL.

The chain recombines TRBV7-9 with TRBJ1-6; 10 bases map to TRBD1. Germline V gene sequence: CDR1 SEHNR, CDR2 FQNEAQ (reference sequence). This CDR3 is built from 15 residues. The junction had 0 bases not matched to a gene; V was cut back by 0 bases and J by 7 bases. The CDR3 is CASSLATGGNSPLHF. As DNA, the CDR3 is TGTGCCAGCAGCTTAGCGACAGGGGGCAATTCACCCCTCCACTTT.

The J gene is TRBJ1-2, the V gene TRBV4-2; D ambiguous. Trimming cost V 0 bases and J 1 base, with 9 bases left between them. This CDR3 has 15 residues. Germline CDR1 LGHNA, CDR2 YNFKEQ. The CDR3 DNA sequence: TGTGCCAGCAGCCAAGATCCCAGGAGTAACTATGGCTACACCTTC. It is translated as CASSQDPRSNYGYTF.